These 12 T cell receptor beta chains were sequenced from one sample in a study of shared clonotypes between healthy human individuals. Clones were sequenced by immunoSEQ multiplex PCR, and TCRdb holds only the in-frame ones, with some missing. The sample shows some 2,500,000 clones, 93% of them seen only once. The sample was naive CD4+ T cells from PBMCs. Documented subset: CD45RA+ positively selected. The receptors derive from a man aged 18 to 30 in good health. Some clones in this sample may be carry-over from other donors' samples.

V gene TRBV7-3 combines with J gene TRBJ2-5, with 11 bases fitting TRBD1. This CDR3 contains 14 residues. J lost 5 bases, V lost 5 bases, and 4 bases had no gene match. Germline CDR1 is SGHTA and CDR2 is FQGTGA. In nucleotides, the CDR3 is TGTGCCAGCAGCGTTAGGGACAGGGGGGAGACCCAGTACTTC. This codes for CASSVRDRGETQYF.

The rearrangement uses TRBV4-1 and TRBJ1-2; D call uncertain. V lost 2 bases and J lost 4, with 14 bases in between. The CDR3 contains 15 residues. Germline values: CDR1 MGHRA, CDR2 YSYEKL. The CDR3 here is CASSQTAVRSYGYTF. The CDR3 DNA reads as TGCGCCAGCAGCCAAACAGCGGTCCGTAGCTATGGCTACACCTTC.

The chain employs TRBV7-2 and TRBJ2-2, with 9 bases fitting TRBD1. The CDR3 spans 16 residues. The V gene's germline CDR1 is SGHTA and CDR2 FQGNSA. The J segment lost 5 bases and the V segment lost 3 bases, leaving 7 bases of the junction unmatched. CDR3 residues: CASSLHRGRTTGELFF. CDR3 bases: TGTGCCAGCAGCTTGCACAGGGGGCGTACTACCGGGGAGCTGTTTTTT.

The chain couples TRBV6-5 to TRBJ1-2, with D perhaps TRBD1 (6 bases). Germline values: CDR1 MNHEY, CDR2 SVGAGI. This CDR3 is built from 15 residues. The ends were cut back, 6 bases at V and 3 bases at J, with 17 bases in the middle. Here the CDR3 DNA reads TGTGCCAGCAGGGGAACAGACAGGACTCACTATGGCTACACCTTC. Translated, it gives CASRGTDRTHYGYTF.

This sequence joins TRBV6-1 and TRBJ2-5; 8 bases are a match to TRBD1. Per germline, CDR1 MNHNS and CDR2 SASEGT. This CDR3 spans 15 amino acids. V trimming: 10 bases; J trimming: 4 bases; junction bases outside the gene matches: 14. In nucleotides, the CDR3 is TGTGCCACACACCCGGGACAGGCCCTCCGAGAGACCCAGTACTTC. This codes for CATHPGQALRETQYF.

The chain recombines TRBV6-4 with TRBJ2-3; 10 nucleotides match TRBD2. Germline V lookup: CDR1 MRHNA, CDR2 SNTAGT. CDR3 length: 15 amino acids. V was clipped by 2 bases and J by 14 bases; unmatched bases: 13. CDR3: CASSDPPTSGPRGYF. DNA for the CDR3: TGTGCCAGCAGTGACCCCCCGACTAGCGGGCCGCGGGGGTATTTT.

The rearrangement uses TRBV30 and TRBJ1-2; D not resolved. The CDR3 is 13 residues long. Trimming removed 0 bases from V and 7 bases from J, with 12 bases in between. The V gene's germline CDR1 is GTSNPN and CDR2 SVGIG (reference sequence). The CDR3 DNA sequence: TGTGCCTGGAGTGTATACGGGGTGGGTGGCTACACCTTC. This sequence encodes CAWSVYGVGGYTF.

This clone was picked up one time. The V gene is TRBV25-1, the J gene TRBJ1-5, with a weak D call TRBD1 (6 bases). Germline CDR1 is MGHDK and CDR2 is SYGVNS. The CDR3 has 17 residues. Trimming pared 5 bases from V and 3 bases from J, leaving 20 bases between. The CDR3 here is CASSPILRTVFNQPQHF. CDR3 DNA sequence: TGTGCCAGCAGTCCCATCCTAAGGACAGTCTTCAATCAGCCCCAGCATTTT.

This clone was observed a single time. The chain employs TRBV10-3 and TRBJ2-1, with no clear D. Trimming removed 5 bases at V and 2 bases at J, with 10 bases between. This CDR3 comprises 14 residues. Germline V gene data show CDR1 as ENHRY and CDR2 as SYGVKD. The CDR3: CAISRDKTYNEQFF. Written as DNA, the CDR3 is TGTGCCATCAGTCGTGACAAAACCTACAATGAGCAGTTCTTC.

This clone showed up just once. The chain has TRBV5-1 and TRBJ2-5, with 7 bases fitting TRBD2. J gave up 1 base and V 0 bases, and 3 bases lay outside the gene matches. CDR1 SGHRS and CDR2 YFSETQ come from the germline V gene. There are 15 residues in the CDR3. The CDR3 nucleotides read TGCGCCAGCAGCTTGGGGGACTATATCCAAGAGACCCAGTACTTC. Translated: CASSLGDYIQETQYF.

The V and J genes are TRBV4-3 and TRBJ2-2, with 11 bases aligning to TRBD1. Trimming removed 3 bases from V and 2 bases from J; junction bases left unmatched: 8. Germline CDR1 reads LGHNA; CDR2 reads YSLEER. The length of the CDR3 is 18 residues. The CDR3 is CASSQGQGGLVNTGELFF. The CDR3, as DNA: TGCGCCAGCAGCCAGGGACAGGGGGGCCTCGTCAACACCGGGGAGCTGTTTTTT.

This chain links TRBV20-1 with TRBJ2-7; D not certain. The V gene's germline CDR1 is DFQATT and CDR2 SNEGSKA (reference sequence). The V end was cut by 4 bases, the J end by 6 bases, with 7 bases between. This CDR3 region has 10 residues. The CDR3 DNA reads as TGCAGTGCTATTAAAAGCGAGCAGTACTTC. It encodes CSAIKSEQYF.